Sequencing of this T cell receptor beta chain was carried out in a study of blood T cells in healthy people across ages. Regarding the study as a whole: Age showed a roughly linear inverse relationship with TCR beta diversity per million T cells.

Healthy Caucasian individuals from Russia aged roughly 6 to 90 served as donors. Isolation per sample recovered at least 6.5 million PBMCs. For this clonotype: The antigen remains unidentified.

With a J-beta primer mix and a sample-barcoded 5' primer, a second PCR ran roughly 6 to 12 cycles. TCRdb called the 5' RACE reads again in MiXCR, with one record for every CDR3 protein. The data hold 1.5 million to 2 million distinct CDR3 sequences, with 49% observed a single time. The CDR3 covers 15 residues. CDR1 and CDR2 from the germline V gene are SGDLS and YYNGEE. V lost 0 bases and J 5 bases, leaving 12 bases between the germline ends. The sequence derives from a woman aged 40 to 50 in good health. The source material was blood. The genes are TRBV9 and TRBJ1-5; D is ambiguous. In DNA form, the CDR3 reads TGTGCCAGCAGCGTAGGCGGCAGACCTGATCAGCCCCAGCATTTT. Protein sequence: CASSVGGRPDQPQHF.